The present TCR beta chain was sequenced within a study of blood T cell repertoires in COVID-19. Background on the study: T cells, B-cell-depleted T cells, or PBMCs supplied cDNA or gDNA.

Participant age was roughly 18 to 89 years, and participants resided in fewer than 30 US areas. Germline V CDR1 and CDR2: SGHVS, FQNEAQ. The length of the CDR3 is 16 residues. V gave up 5 bases and J gave up 7 bases; unmatched junction bases: 16. Original methodology: Reference gene primers were amplified, and this amplification served to estimate nucleated cell counts. Sequenced by immunoSEQ multiplex PCR; TCRdb stores in-frame clones only, minus some. V, J and clone size are those of that table, while D and trimming were read from the DNA. The sample consists of some 170,000 clones, roughly 84% of them appearing once.

This rearrangement joins TRBV7-8 to TRBJ2-7, with 8 bases that match TRBD1. This sequence originates from a man in his fifties or sixties who had recovered from COVID-19. Sequencing used PBMCs or T cells enriched from blood (not recorded which). DNA of the CDR3: TGTGCCAGCAGCCTAGGGACCCGGCAGGGGGCTGGAGAGCAGTACTTC. Protein sequence: CASSLGTRQGAGEQYF.